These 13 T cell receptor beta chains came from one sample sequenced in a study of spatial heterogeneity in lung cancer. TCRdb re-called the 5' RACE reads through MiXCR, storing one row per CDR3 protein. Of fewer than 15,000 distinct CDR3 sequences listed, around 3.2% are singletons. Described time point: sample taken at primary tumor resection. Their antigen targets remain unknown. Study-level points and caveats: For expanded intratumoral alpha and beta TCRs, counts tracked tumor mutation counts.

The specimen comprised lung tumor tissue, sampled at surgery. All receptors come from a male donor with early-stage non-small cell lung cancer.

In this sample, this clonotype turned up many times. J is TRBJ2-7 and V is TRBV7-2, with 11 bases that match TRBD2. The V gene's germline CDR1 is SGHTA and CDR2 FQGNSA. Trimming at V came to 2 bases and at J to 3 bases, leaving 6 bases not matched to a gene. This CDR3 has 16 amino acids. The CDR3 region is CASSLSGTSGFYEQYF. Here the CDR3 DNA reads TGTGCCAGCAGCTTATCCGGGACTAGCGGATTCTACGAGCAGTACTTC.

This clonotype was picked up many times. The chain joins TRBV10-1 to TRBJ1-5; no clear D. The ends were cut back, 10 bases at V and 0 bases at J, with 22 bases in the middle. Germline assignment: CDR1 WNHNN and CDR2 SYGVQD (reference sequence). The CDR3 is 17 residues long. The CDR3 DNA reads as TGCGCCACCCGACGTGCGGGGTTTCTTTTTAGCAATCAGCCCCAGCATTTT. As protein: CATRRAGFLFSNQPQHF.

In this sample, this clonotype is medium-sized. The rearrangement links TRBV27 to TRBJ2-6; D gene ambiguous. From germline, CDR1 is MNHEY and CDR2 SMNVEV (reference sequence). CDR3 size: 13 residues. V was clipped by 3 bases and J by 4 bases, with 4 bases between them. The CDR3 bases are TGTGCCAGCAGTTTTGCGGGGGCCAACGTCCTGACTTTC. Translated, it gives CASSFAGANVLTF.

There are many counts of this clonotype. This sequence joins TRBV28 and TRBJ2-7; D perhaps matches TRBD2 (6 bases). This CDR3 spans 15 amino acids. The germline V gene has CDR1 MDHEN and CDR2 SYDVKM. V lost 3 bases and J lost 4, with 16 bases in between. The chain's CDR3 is CASSLEGMRGYEQYF. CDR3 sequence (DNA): TGTGCCAGCAGTTTGGAGGGAATGAGAGGGTACGAGCAGTACTTC.

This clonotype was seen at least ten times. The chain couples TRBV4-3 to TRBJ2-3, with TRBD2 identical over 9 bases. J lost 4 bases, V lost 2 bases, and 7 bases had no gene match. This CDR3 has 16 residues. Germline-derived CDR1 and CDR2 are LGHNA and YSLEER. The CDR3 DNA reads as TGCGCCAGCAGCCAACTAGCGGGGCGGGGGGCAGATACGCAGTATTTT. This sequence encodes CASSQLAGRGADTQYF.

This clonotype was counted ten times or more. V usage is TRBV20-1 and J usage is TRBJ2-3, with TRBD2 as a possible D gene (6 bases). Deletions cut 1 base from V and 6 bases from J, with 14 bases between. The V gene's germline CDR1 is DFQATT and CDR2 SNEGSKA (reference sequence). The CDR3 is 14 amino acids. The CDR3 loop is CSARASLLADTQYF. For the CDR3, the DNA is TGCAGTGCTAGAGCCTCCTTGCTAGCGGATACGCAGTATTTT.

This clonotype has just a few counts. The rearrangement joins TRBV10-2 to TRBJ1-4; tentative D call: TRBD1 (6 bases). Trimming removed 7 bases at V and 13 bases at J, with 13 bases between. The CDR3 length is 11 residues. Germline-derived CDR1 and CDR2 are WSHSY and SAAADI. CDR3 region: CASTLGGGLFF. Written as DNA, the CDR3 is TGCGCCAGCACCCTAGGGGGGGGACTGTTTTTT.

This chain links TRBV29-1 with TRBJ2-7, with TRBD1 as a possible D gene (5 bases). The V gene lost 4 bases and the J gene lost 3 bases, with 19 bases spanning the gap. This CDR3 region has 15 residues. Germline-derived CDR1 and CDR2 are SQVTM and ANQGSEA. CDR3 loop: CSVAYGKGRDYEQYF. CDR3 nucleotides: TGCAGCGTTGCTTATGGGAAAGGCAGGGACTACGAGCAGTACTTC.

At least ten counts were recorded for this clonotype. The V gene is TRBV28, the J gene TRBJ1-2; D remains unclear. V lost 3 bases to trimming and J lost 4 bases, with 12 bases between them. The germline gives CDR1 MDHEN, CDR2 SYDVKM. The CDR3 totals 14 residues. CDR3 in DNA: TGTGCCAGCAGTTTTACAAGGACGGCCTATGGCTACACCTTC. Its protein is CASSFTRTAYGYTF.

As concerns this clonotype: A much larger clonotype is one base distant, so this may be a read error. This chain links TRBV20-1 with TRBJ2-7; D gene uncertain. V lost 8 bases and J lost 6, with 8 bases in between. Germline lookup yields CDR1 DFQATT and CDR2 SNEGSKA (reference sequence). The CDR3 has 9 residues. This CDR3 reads CSPGVEQYF. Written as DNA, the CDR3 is TGCAGTCCAGGTGTCGAGCAGTACTTC.

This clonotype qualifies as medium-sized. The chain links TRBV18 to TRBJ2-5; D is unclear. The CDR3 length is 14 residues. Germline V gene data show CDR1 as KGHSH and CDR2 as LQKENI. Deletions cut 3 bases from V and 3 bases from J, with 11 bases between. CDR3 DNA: TGTGCCAGCTCACCCCAAATAAGGAAAGAGACCCAGTACTTC. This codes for CASSPQIRKETQYF.

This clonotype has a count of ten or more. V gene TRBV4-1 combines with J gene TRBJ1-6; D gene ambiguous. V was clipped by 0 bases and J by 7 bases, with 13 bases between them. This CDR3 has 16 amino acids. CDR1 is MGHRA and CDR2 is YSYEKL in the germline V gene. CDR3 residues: CASSQDPTAHNSPLHF. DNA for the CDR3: TGCGCCAGCAGCCAAGATCCAACAGCGCACAATTCACCCCTCCACTTT.

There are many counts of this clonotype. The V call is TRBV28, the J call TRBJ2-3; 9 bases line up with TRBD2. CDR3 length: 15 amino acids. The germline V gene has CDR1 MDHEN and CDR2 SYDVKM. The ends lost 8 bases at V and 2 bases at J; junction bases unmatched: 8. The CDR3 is CASGERGALTDTQYF. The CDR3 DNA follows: TGTGCCAGCGGGGAGCGGGGGGCACTCACAGATACGCAGTATTTT. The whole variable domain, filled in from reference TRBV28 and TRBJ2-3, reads DVKVTQSSRYLVKRTGEKVFLECVQDMDHENMFWYRQDPGLGLRLIYFSYDVKMKEKGDIPEGYSVSREKKERFSLILESASTNQTSMYLCASGERGALTDTQYFGPGTRLTVL.